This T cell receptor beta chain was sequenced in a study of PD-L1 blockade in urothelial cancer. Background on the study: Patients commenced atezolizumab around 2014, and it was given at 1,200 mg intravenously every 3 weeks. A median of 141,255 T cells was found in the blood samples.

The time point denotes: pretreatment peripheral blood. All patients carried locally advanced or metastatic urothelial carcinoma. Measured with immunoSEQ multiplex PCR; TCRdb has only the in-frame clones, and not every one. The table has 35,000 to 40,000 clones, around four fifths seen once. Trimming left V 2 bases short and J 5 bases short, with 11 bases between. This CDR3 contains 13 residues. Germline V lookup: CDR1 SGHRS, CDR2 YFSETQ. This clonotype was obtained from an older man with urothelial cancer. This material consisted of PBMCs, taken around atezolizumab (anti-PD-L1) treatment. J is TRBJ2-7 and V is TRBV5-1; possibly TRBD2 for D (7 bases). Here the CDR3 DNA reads TGCGCCAGCAGCTTAGGGGGGGCTAACGAGCAGTACTTC. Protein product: CASSLGGANEQYF.